The rows below give T cell receptor beta chains drawn from one sample of a study of tumor-infiltrating lymphocytes in primary liver carcinoma. TCRdb reanalysed the multiplex PCR reads using MiXCR and keeps one entry per CDR3 protein. The sample contains 75,000 or so distinct CDR3 sequences, 60% to 75% of which appear only once. Source material: liver tumor tissue from sampling region 4. The receptors were gathered from a man between 40 and 49 years old with primary liver carcinoma and hepatitis B virus infection. Each CDR3 is given with its conserved first and last residue. The D gene is left open where the match is weak. Size is omitted from some rows. Given values are once, few, many or a class for expanded clones.

14	-	-	TRBV7-2	TRBJ1-5	TGTGCCAGCAGCTTATGGTATAGCAATCAGCCCCAGCATTTT	CASSLWYSNQPQHF
12	-	-	TRBV30	TRBJ2-7	TGTGCCTGGAGTCCTAGGGCGGACGAGCAGTACTTC	CAWSPRADEQYF
16	TRBD2	few	TRBV28	TRBJ2-3	TGTGCCAGCAGTTCGTGGACTAGCGGGACCCCAGATACGCAGTATTTT	CASSSWTSGTPDTQYF
17	TRBD2	-	TRBV12-3/TRBV12-4	TRBJ2-5	TGTGCCAGCAGCTTTCGACTAGCGGGAGTACCCGGGGAGACCGAGTACTTC	CASSFRLAGVPGETEYF
14	-	once	TRBV11-2	TRBJ1-4	TGTGCCAGCAGCTTAGAGGTTGGGAACGGAAAACTGCTTTTT	CASSLEVGNGKLLF
15	-	-	TRBV11-2	TRBJ2-7	TGTGTCAGTAGCCAATATTCGAGAGGGGGCTACGAGCAGTACTTC	CVSSQYSRGGYEQYF
15	-	-	TRBV6-6	TRBJ2-7	TGTGCCAGCAGTGGGGGACTCACAGGGTATTACGAGCAGTACTTC	CASSGGLTGYYEQYF
15	-	-	TRBV4-1	TRBJ1-1	TGCGCCAGTAGCCACCTATCAAGGGGAGGAACTGAAGCTTTCTTT	CASSHLSRGGTEAFF
12	-	-	TRBV6-5	TRBJ2-2	TGTGCCAGTAGGGAGAGGGGCGGGGAGCTGGTTTTT	CASRERGGELVF
14	-	-	TRBV6-6	TRBJ2-7	TGTGCCAGCGGCCTCCACGAGGGTTCAGGGGAGCAGTACTTC	CASGLHEGSGEQYF
14	-	once	TRBV11-2	TRBJ2-1	TGTGCCAGTAGTTCAGCGGGCCCTGGGAATGAACAGTTGTTC	CASSSAGPGNEQLF
16	TRBD1	-	TRBV28	TRBJ2-3	TGTGCCAGTACCATCAGTCTCGGGACAGGGACAGATACGCAGTGTTTT	CASTISLGTGTDTQCF
12	-	few	TRBV6-6	TRBJ2-5	TGTACCAGCAGTTTGGTAGAAGAGACCCAGTGCTTC	CTSSLVEETQCF
17	TRBD2	-	TRBV4-2	TRBJ2-7	TGTGCCACTGCTGGACAAGCGGGAGTTTATAAGTCCTACGAGCAGTATTTC	CATAGQAGVYKSYEQYF
13	TRBD1	medium-sized	TRBV29-1	TRBJ1-2	TGCAGCGTTACAACAGGGGGGACGGATGGCTACACCTTC	CSVTTGGTDGYTF
15	-	-	TRBV11-2	TRBJ2-7	TGTGCCAACAGCTTAGCGGAGGATCATGAGTACGTGCAGTACTTC	CANSLAEDHEYVQYF
15	-	-	TRBV20-1	TRBJ2-5	TGCAGTGCTAGAGATGTGGGAGGTATTCTAGAGACCCAGTACTTC	CSARDVGGILETQYF
15	TRBD2	-	TRBV11-2	TRBJ2-3	TGTGCCAGCAGCCATACTAGCGGCTTCGATGATACGCAGTATTTT	CASSHTSGFDDTQYF
16	TRBD2	-	TRBV7-8	TRBJ2-3	TGTGCCAGCAGCTTAGGGGCGGGGGTAGCTCAGGCTACGCAGTATTTT	CASSLGAGVAQATQYF
14	-	-	TRBV11-2	TRBJ1-5	TGTGCCAGCAGCATCGTAGGTAACACAGATATGCAGCATTTT	CASSIVGNTDMQHF
15	-	-	TRBV13	TRBJ2-2	TGTGTCAGCAGCTTATACAGGGAGGACACCGGGGAGCTGTTTTTT	CVSSLYREDTGELFF
13	-	-	TRBV12-3/TRBV12-4	TRBJ1-4	TGTGCCAGCAGTTCCTGCCAAAATGAGAAACTGTTTTTT	CASSSCQNEKLFF
13	-	-	TRBV29-1	TRBJ1-1	TGCAACGTTTACGGCGCGCCAGGGACTGAAGCTTTCTTT	CNVYGAPGTEAFF
15	TRBD2	-	TRBV6-1	TRBJ2-7	TGTGCCAGCAGTGAACCTACGGTGGGGGGGTACGAGTGGTACTTC	CASSEPTVGGYEWYF
14	-	-	TRBV28	TRBJ1-4	TGTGCCAGCAGTTTAAACAGGATAAACGAAAAACTGTTTTTT	CASSLNRINEKLFF
13	TRBD1	-	TRBV12-3/TRBV12-4	TRBJ2-1	TGTCCCAGCAGCACAGGGGAAATCCATGAGCAATTCTTC	CPSSTGEIHEQFF
15	-	few	TRBV9	TRBJ2-2	TGTGCCAGCAGCGTAGCTCCGGGTCAACCCGGGGAGCTGTTTTTT	CASSVAPGQPGELFF
20	-	-	TRBV29-1	TRBJ2-7	TGCAGCGTTGAGGGGGGAGGGGGGTGGACTCTCAACCCCCGCAAGTACGAGCAGTACTTC	CSVEGGGGWTLNPRKYEQYF
14	TRBD1	once	TRBV6-5	TRBJ1-4	TGTGCCAACAGTCAGGGACAGCACAATGAAAAACTGTTTTTT	CANSQGQHNEKLFF
19	TRBD2	many	TRBV6-2/TRBV6-3	TRBJ2-3	TGTGCCAGCAGTTACCAGTCATTTCTTAGCGGGAGGGCCGCAGATACGCAGTATTTT	CASSYQSFLSGRAADTQYF
14	-	-	TRBV6-5	TRBJ2-2	TGTGCCGGCAGCTACTCTCGGGACGCCGGGGAGCTGTTTTTT	CAGSYSRDAGELFF
18	-	-	TRBV6-6	TRBJ1-5	TGTGCCAGCAGGCGGGATGGCAGGGCATGTACGGGCATTCAGCCCCAGCATTTT	CASRRDGRACTGIQPQHF
17	TRBD2	-	TRBV7-9	TRBJ2-1	TGTGCCAGTAGCTTTCCTGCCGGACTAGTGGGACACAATGAGCAGTTCTTC	CASSFPAGLVGHNEQFF
15	TRBD2	-	TRBV11-1	TRBJ2-1	TGTCCCAACAGCTTCGGGACTAGCGCCTACAATGAGCAGTTCTTC	CPNSFGTSAYNEQFF
14	-	-	TRBV4-1	TRBJ2-5	TGCGCCAGTAGCTTCCAGAGTCGACCCGGGACCCAGTACTTC	CASSFQSRPGTQYF
13	-	medium-sized	TRBV11-1	TRBJ2-1	TGTGCCAGCAGCTCTGAGGGCTACGATGAGCAGTTCTTC	CASSSEGYDEQFF
14	-	once	TRBV2	TRBJ2-1	TGTGCCAGCGGCGGGAAGGTATCCTACAATGAGCAGCTCTTC	CASGGKVSYNEQLF
14	-	once	TRBV24-1	TRBJ2-4	TGTGCCACCAGTGAATCCGGACGGAGGGGAATTCAGTACTTC	CATSESGRRGIQYF
13	TRBD1	-	TRBV12-3/TRBV12-4	TRBJ1-2	TGTGCCAGTAGTTCGGACAGGGGGTATGACTACACCTTC	CASSSDRGYDYTF
16	TRBD1	many	TRBV4-1	TRBJ1-4	TGCGCCAGCAGCCAAGATAAGGGACAGATTAATGAAAAACTGTTTTTT	CASSQDKGQINEKLFF
15	-	-	TRBV11-2	TRBJ2-1	TGTACCATCAGCCTAGAGGGGGTCCCCAACAATGAGCAGTTCTTC	CTISLEGVPNNEQFF
12	-	-	TRBV6-5	TRBJ2-1	TGTGCCAACAGTTACCCGAGTCATGAGCAGTTCTTC	CANSYPSHEQFF
14	TRBD2	-	TRBV5-6	TRBJ2-3	TGTGCCAGCAGCTTTAGCGGGAGTGCGGATACGCAGTATTTT	CASSFSGSADTQYF
15	-	many	TRBV4-1	TRBJ2-1	TGCGCCAGCAGCCATCCAAAGGACTATTACAATGAGCAGTTCTTC	CASSHPKDYYNEQFF
12	-	few	TRBV28	TRBJ1-5	TGTGCCGGCACCCCCTCCCGCGGGCCCCAGCATTTT	CAGTPSRGPQHF
14	TRBD1	-	TRBV6-5	TRBJ2-7	TGTACAAGCAGTCCATACCGGGACAGGGTGGAGCAGTACTTC	CTSSPYRDRVEQYF
17	TRBD1	-	TRBV11-2	TRBJ2-2	TGTGCCAACAGCTTTGATCGTGACAGGGTCGGCACAGAGGAGCTGTTTTTT	CANSFDRDRVGTEELFF
14	-	-	TRBV6-5	TRBJ2-7	TGTGCCAGCAGTCCCTCTGGTCGTGTCAACGACCAGTACTTC	CASSPSGRVNDQYF
16	-	once	TRBV4-1	TRBJ2-2	TGTGCCAGCAGCGAGGATATGGGCGCCAACACCTGGGAGCTGTTTTTT	CASSEDMGANTWELFF
18	-	-	TRBV11-2	TRBJ2-1	TGTGCCAGCAGCCATACAGAGGGGAGATTAGCGAGGCCCTATGAGCAGTTCTTC	CASSHTEGRLARPYEQFF
16	TRBD2	many	TRBV12-3/TRBV12-4	TRBJ2-1	TGTGCCAGCAGTTCCACACTAGCGGTTCTCTACAATGAGCAGTTCTTC	CASSSTLAVLYNEQFF
12	-	many	TRBV5-1	TRBJ2-3	TGCGCCAGCAGCTTGGCCGGCGATACGCAGTATTTT	CASSLAGDTQYF
21	TRBD2	once	TRBV5-1	TRBJ2-1	TGCGCCAGCAGCCCGGGACTAGCGGGAGGCCCTAGGGGGAGCTCCCGCAATGAGCAGTTCTTC	CASSPGLAGGPRGSSRNEQFF
16	-	-	TRBV4-1	TRBJ2-3	TGCGCCAGCAGCCATGCCAGAATGTATGGGGCAGATACGCAGTTTTTT	CASSHARMYGADTQFF
13	-	-	TRBV12-3/TRBV12-4	TRBJ1-1	TGTGTTAGCAATGAGGGGCAATCGGGTGAAGCTTTCTTT	CVSNEGQSGEAFF